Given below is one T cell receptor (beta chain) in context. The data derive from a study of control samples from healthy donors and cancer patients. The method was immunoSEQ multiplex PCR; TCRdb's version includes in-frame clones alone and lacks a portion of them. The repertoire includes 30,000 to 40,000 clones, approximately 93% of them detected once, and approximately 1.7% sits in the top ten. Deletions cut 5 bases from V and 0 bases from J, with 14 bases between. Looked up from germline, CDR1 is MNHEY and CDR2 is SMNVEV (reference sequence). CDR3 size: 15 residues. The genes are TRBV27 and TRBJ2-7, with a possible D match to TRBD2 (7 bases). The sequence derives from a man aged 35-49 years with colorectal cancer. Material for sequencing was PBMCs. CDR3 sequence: CASSLKGGSSYEQYF. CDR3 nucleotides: TGTGCCAGCAGTCTGAAGGGGGGGAGCTCCTACGAGCAGTACTTC.